This T cell receptor (beta chain) was recovered during a study of cytomegalovirus exposure and HLA in healthy donors. Study outcomes and limitations: Beyond CMV serostatus, there was no information to go on about immune exposure.

At the time of sampling, donors were nominally healthy, though unrecorded immune exposures were likely. The PCR made use of 60 Vbeta and 13 Jbeta primers. Assay: immunoSEQ multiplex PCR; the TCRdb copy retains only in-frame clones and omits some. The sample shows about 110,000 clones, 82% of them seen only once. Note on this clone: The antigen remains unidentified. Other DNA sequences in this sample translate to the same CDR3.

This TCR came from a man aged 45-65 years in good health and CMV-seronegative. Specimen: PBMCs.

CDR3 loop: CAIRGTATNEKLFF. The CDR3 nucleotides read TGTGCCATCAGGGGGACAGCAACTAATGAAAAACTGTTTTTT. This chain uses TRBV10-3 with TRBJ1-4; TRBD1 matches 7 bases. Germline V gene data show CDR1 as ENHRY and CDR2 as SYGVKD. The CDR3 spans 14 residues. V shed 6 bases and J 0 bases; nucleotides not matched to a gene: 1.